This T cell receptor (beta chain) appears in the sequencing data of a study of read filtering for tumor transcriptome and immune sequencing. The V segment lost 4 bases and the J segment 3 bases; nucleotides outside the gene matches: 4. The germline gives CDR1 MDHEN, CDR2 SYDVKM. The CDR3 has 15 amino acids. This clonotype is deemed medium-sized. Its cognate antigen is unknown. From roughly 400 ng of RNA, a library with molecular barcoded alpha/delta and beta/gamma adaptors was made. TCRdb used MiXCR to reprocess the reads, holding one entry per CDR3 protein. This table has some 41,000 distinct CDR3 sequences, 13% appearing once. Whole-study results and caveats: IR-seq captured clonotypes deeper and more reliably than RNA-seq. Without single-read clonotypes, shared clonotype proportions correlated more between IR-seq and RNA-seq.

The chain joins TRBV28 to TRBJ2-1; 9 positions agree with TRBD2. Sequencing was carried out using a population of CD138-negative cells sorted from bone marrow. This clonotype was sampled from a donor at least 40 years old with multiple myeloma. CDR3: CASSWVAGDYNEQFF. The CDR3 region has the DNA TGTGCCAGCAGTTGGGTAGCGGGAGACTACAATGAGCAGTTCTTC.